This is a list of T cell receptor beta chains from one sample in a study of CD8+CD57+ T cells in acquired aplastic anemia. From the reads, TCRdb called clonotypes with MiXCR, one entry per CDR3 protein. The sample lists about 180,000 distinct CDR3 sequences, about 60% occurring once. Material: sorted CD4+, CD8+, or CD8+CD57+ T cells (not recorded which) from PBMCs. These receptors all stem from a human donor with aplastic anemia. Both conserved end residues are part of each CDR3. Fields, in order: V gene, J gene, clone size, CDR3 length, D gene, CDR3 DNA, CDR3 protein. The D gene is left open where the match is weak. The listing skips clone size in some rows; elsewhere it reads once, few, many or a size class.

v_call: TRBV4-1
j_call: TRBJ1-2
clone_size: many
cdr3_length: 15
d_call: -
cdr3_nt: TGCGCCAGCAGCCAAGCTATTACAGGGCGCCGGGGCTACACCTTC
cdr3_aa: CASSQAITGRRGYTF

v_call: TRBV7-9
j_call: TRBJ2-5
clone_size: -
cdr3_length: 14
d_call: -
cdr3_nt: TGTGCCAGCACCACTCCTGCAGGCCAAGAGACCCAGTACTTC
cdr3_aa: CASTTPAGQETQYF

v_call: TRBV7-6
j_call: TRBJ1-2
clone_size: -
cdr3_length: 13
d_call: TRBD1
cdr3_nt: TGTGCCAGCAGCTTAGGGGACAGATATGACTACACCTTC
cdr3_aa: CASSLGDRYDYTF

v_call: TRBV20-1
j_call: TRBJ2-7
clone_size: -
cdr3_length: 12
d_call: -
cdr3_nt: TGCAGTGCTAGCGGGGCTACCTACGAGCAGTACTTC
cdr3_aa: CSASGATYEQYF

v_call: TRBV5-6
j_call: TRBJ2-7
clone_size: -
cdr3_length: 11
d_call: -
cdr3_nt: TGTGCCAGCAGCTTGGTGGCCGAGCAGTACTTC
cdr3_aa: CASSLVAEQYF

v_call: TRBV10-3
j_call: TRBJ1-5
clone_size: -
cdr3_length: 16
d_call: TRBD1
cdr3_nt: TGTGCCATCTCGAGGACAGGGGGGGATAGCAATCAGCCCCAGCATTTT
cdr3_aa: CAISRTGGDSNQPQHF

v_call: TRBV7-3
j_call: TRBJ1-2
clone_size: -
cdr3_length: 14
d_call: -
cdr3_nt: TGTGCCAGCAGCCACGGACAGCGGGTTTTCGGCTACACCTTC
cdr3_aa: CASSHGQRVFGYTF

v_call: TRBV29-1
j_call: TRBJ2-5
clone_size: -
cdr3_length: 12
d_call: -
cdr3_nt: TGCAGCGCTCGCGGGACGGAAGAGACCCAGTACTTC
cdr3_aa: CSARGTEETQYF

v_call: TRBV20-1
j_call: TRBJ2-7
clone_size: -
cdr3_length: 15
d_call: TRBD2
cdr3_nt: TGCAGTGCGGGACTAGCGGGGTTAAGCTCCTACGAGCAGTACTTC
cdr3_aa: CSAGLAGLSSYEQYF

v_call: TRBV12-3/TRBV12-4
j_call: TRBJ2-4
clone_size: many
cdr3_length: 15
d_call: -
cdr3_nt: TGTGCCAGCAGTGCCAGAACGGAGAACAAAAACATTCAGTACTTC
cdr3_aa: CASSARTENKNIQYF

v_call: TRBV29-1
j_call: TRBJ1-2
clone_size: few
cdr3_length: 15
d_call: TRBD1
cdr3_nt: TGCAGCGTTGAAGCGGGAGGACAGGGAGTGAGTGGCTACACCTTC
cdr3_aa: CSVEAGGQGVSGYTF

v_call: TRBV19
j_call: TRBJ1-1
clone_size: -
cdr3_length: 15
d_call: TRBD1
cdr3_nt: TGTGCCAGTAGAAACGGGGACAGGGGACGGGCTGAAGCTTTCTTT
cdr3_aa: CASRNGDRGRAEAFF

v_call: TRBV7-8
j_call: TRBJ1-4
clone_size: -
cdr3_length: 12
d_call: -
cdr3_nt: TGTGCCAGCAGCTTAGAAGGAGAAAAACTGTTTTTT
cdr3_aa: CASSLEGEKLFF

v_call: TRBV2
j_call: TRBJ2-7
clone_size: -
cdr3_length: 12
d_call: TRBD2
cdr3_nt: TGTGCCAGCACCGAGCGGGACCACGAGCAGTACTTC
cdr3_aa: CASTERDHEQYF

v_call: TRBV9
j_call: TRBJ1-1
clone_size: many
cdr3_length: 16
d_call: TRBD1
cdr3_nt: TGTGCCAGCAGCGCCCTGGACAGGGCGGGTAACACTGAAGCTTTCTTT
cdr3_aa: CASSALDRAGNTEAFF

v_call: TRBV25-1
j_call: TRBJ2-2
clone_size: few
cdr3_length: 14
d_call: TRBD2
cdr3_nt: TGTGACAAACTGGGGGGGACGGACACCGGGGAGCTGTTTTTT
cdr3_aa: CDKLGGTDTGELFF

v_call: TRBV19
j_call: TRBJ2-7
clone_size: -
cdr3_length: 12
d_call: -
cdr3_nt: TGTGCCAGTAGAGGCCCGCCAGGCGAGCAGTACTTC
cdr3_aa: CASRGPPGEQYF

v_call: TRBV2
j_call: TRBJ2-5
clone_size: -
cdr3_length: 15
d_call: TRBD1
cdr3_nt: TGTGCCAGCATGTTCGGGGACAGGGGGGTATCGACCCAGTACTTC
cdr3_aa: CASMFGDRGVSTQYF

v_call: TRBV20-1
j_call: TRBJ2-2
clone_size: many
cdr3_length: 18
d_call: -
cdr3_nt: TGCAGTGCTAGAAAGGGCACAGGGTACACCGCGAACACCGGGGAGCTGTTTTTT
cdr3_aa: CSARKGTGYTANTGELFF

v_call: TRBV7-8
j_call: TRBJ1-6
clone_size: -
cdr3_length: 18
d_call: TRBD1
cdr3_nt: TGTGCCAGCAGCTTAGGATCTGGCGGGACAGGCGGGAATTCACCCCTCCACTTT
cdr3_aa: CASSLGSGGTGGNSPLHF